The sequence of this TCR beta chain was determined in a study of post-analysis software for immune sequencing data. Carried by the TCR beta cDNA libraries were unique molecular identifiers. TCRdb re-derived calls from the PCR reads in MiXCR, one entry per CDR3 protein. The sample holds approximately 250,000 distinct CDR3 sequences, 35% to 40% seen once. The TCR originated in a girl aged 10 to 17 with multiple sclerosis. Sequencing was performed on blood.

The chain's CDR3 is CSASRRAGQDEQYF. CDR3 bases: TGCAGTGCCTCCCGCCGGGCGGGACAAGACGAGCAGTACTTC. This sequence joins TRBV20-1 and TRBJ2-7, with D perhaps TRBD1 or TRBD2 (6 bases each). From germline, CDR1 is DFQATT and CDR2 SNEGSKA (reference sequence). Trimming stripped 6 bases from V and 5 bases from J, with 20 bases between. This CDR3 comprises 14 residues.